The text below deals with one T cell receptor (beta chain). The authors' processing: Reference gene primer amplification in the assay estimated nucleated cell counts. TCRdb keeps only in-frame clones here, not all; method: immunoSEQ multiplex PCR. V, J and clone size are those of that table, while D and trimming were read from the DNA. In the table there are under 500,000 clones, roughly 91% of which are singletons. The sample comes from a study of blood T cell repertoires in COVID-19. Study overall: The United States, Italy and Spain were the sources of the acute and convalescent COVID-19 samples. The cDNA or gDNA used as material had been derived from T cells, B-cell-depleted T cells, or PBMCs.

The specimen was peripheral blood. The receptor's source is a woman aged 25 to 45 with acute or convalescent COVID-19.

The CDR3 reads CATSKTGGTEAFF. The CDR3 DNA reads TGTGCCACCAGTAAGACGGGAGGGACTGAAGCTTTCTTT. V gene TRBV24-1 combines with J gene TRBJ1-1; D gene uncertain. Trimming took 6 bases from V and 5 from J, leaving 12 bases between them. Germline CDR1 and CDR2: KGHDR and SFDVKD. This CDR3 is 13 amino acids long.